This T cell receptor (beta chain) was recorded in a study of shared clonotypes between healthy human individuals. Across the study: Serving as donors were a couple of women and three men, whose ages spanned 18 to 49. Study findings and constraints: Blood was the sole source, and tissue repertoires probably differ.

A remark on this clone: Its matching antigen is unknown. Other DNA sequences from this sample encode an identical CDR3 as well.

The V gene end was trimmed by 5 bases and the J gene end by 5 bases; junction bases not matched to a gene: 7. This CDR3 has 14 amino acids. CDR1 MNHEY and CDR2 SMNVEV come from the germline V gene (reference sequence). Profiled with immunoSEQ multiplex PCR; TCRdb holds only in-frame clones, not every one. This sample has approximately 700,000 clones, with around 73% found just once. A CD45RA+ naive subset and a CD45RA-negative memory subset were split from CD4+ cells. The chain couples TRBV27 to TRBJ1-1; 8 bases map to TRBD1. Sequencing was done on a sample of memory CD4+ T cells sorted from blood. Specified subset: CD45RA-negative fraction. This sequence was found in a woman aged 25 to 45 in good health. Here the CDR3 DNA reads TGTGCCAGCAGTCCAGGACAGGGTTGGACTGAAGCTTTCTTT. Translated, it gives CASSPGQGWTEAFF.